This is a list of T cell receptor beta chains from one sample in a study of blood T cell repertoires in COVID-19. Profiled with immunoSEQ multiplex PCR; TCRdb holds only in-frame clones, not every one. The sample records about 240,000 clones, 65% to 85% being singletons. What was sequenced was peripheral blood. All receptors come from a human donor in a cohort sampled during active COVID-19. Each CDR3 is given with its conserved first and last residue. D genes are given only for firm matches. Not all rows give a size; the values are once, few, many and, for expanded clones, a class.

size | J | D | V | DNA | CDR3
- | TRBJ2-1 | TRBD2 | TRBV7-2 | TGTGCCAGCAGCGTGGGACTAGCGGGACATGAGCAGTTCTTC | CASSVGLAGHEQFF
- | TRBJ1-4 | - | TRBV5-5 | TGTGCCAGCAGCCTCATTACGGGACTCTGGGATTTT | CASSLITGLWDF
- | TRBJ2-3 | TRBD2 | TRBV10-3 | TGTGCCATCAAGGGGACTAGCGGAAGCACAGATACGCAGTATTTT | CAIKGTSGSTDTQYF
- | TRBJ1-1 | - | TRBV28 | TGTGCCAGCAGAGGACGACACGGGGCTGAAGCTTTCTTT | CASRGRHGAEAFF
- | TRBJ1-1 | - | TRBV5-1 | TGCGCCAGCAGCTTGGACCACAGGGTGAACACTGAAGCTTTCTTT | CASSLDHRVNTEAFF
- | TRBJ2-1 | TRBD1 | TRBV3-1/TRBV3-2 | TGTGCCAGCAGTTCACAGGGGTTCCCCTACAATGAGCAGTTCTTC | CASSSQGFPYNEQFF
- | TRBJ2-2 | - | TRBV19 | TGTGCCAGTAGTAGTTTCGGGTCTTGGACCGGGGAGCTGTTTTTT | CASSSFGSWTGELFF
- | TRBJ1-2 | TRBD1 | TRBV7-9 | TGTGCCAGCAGCTTGGGACAGGGGACGGACGACTATGGCTACACCTTC | CASSLGQGTDDYGYTF
- | TRBJ1-3 | - | TRBV14 | TGTGCCAGCAGCCAAACGAGGGGACTTGCGGGAAACACCATATATTTT | CASSQTRGLAGNTIYF
- | TRBJ2-1 | TRBD2 | TRBV27 | TGTGCCAGCAGTTTATCGGGACTAGGCGATAATGAGCAGTTCTTC | CASSLSGLGDNEQFF
- | TRBJ2-3 | TRBD2 | TRBV7-3 | TGTGCCAGCAGAACCGGGGGGAGTCGGGTAGATACGCAGTATTTT | CASRTGGSRVDTQYF
- | TRBJ2-5 | - | TRBV19 | TGTGCCAGTAGTATAGATCCCAGCGTTCAGACCCAGTACTTC | CASSIDPSVQTQYF
- | TRBJ1-1 | TRBD1 | TRBV5-1 | TGCGCCAGCAGCCCCCGGGACAGATTGAACACTGAAGCTTTCTTT | CASSPRDRLNTEAFF
- | TRBJ1-4 | - | TRBV10-3 | TGTGCCATCAGTCCAGGAGGCTCGAATGAAAAACTGTTTTTT | CAISPGGSNEKLFF
- | TRBJ2-1 | TRBD2 | TRBV10-1 | TGCGCCAGCAGCCCGGGACTAGCCTACAATGAGCAGTTCTTC | CASSPGLAYNEQFF
many | TRBJ2-7 | TRBD1 | TRBV6-5 | TGTGCCAGCGGGCGGGACAGGGCCGGGGAGCAGTACTTC | CASGRDRAGEQYF
- | TRBJ2-4 | TRBD1 | TRBV28 | TGTGCCAGCAGTTCGCCGGGACAGGGAAACATTCAGTACTTC | CASSSPGQGNIQYF
once | TRBJ2-6 | TRBD1 | TRBV10-3 | TGTGCCATAACACTCAACCCGGGACAGGGTGAGGCCAACGTCCTGACTTTC | CAITLNPGQGEANVLTF
- | TRBJ2-3 | - | TRBV7-9 | TGTGCCAGCCAAGGGGGAAGCACAGATACGCAGTATTTT | CASQGGSTDTQYF
- | TRBJ1-2 | TRBD1 | TRBV5-1 | TGCGCCAGCAGCTGGGGACAGGGGGCGTCAGATGGCTACACCTTC | CASSWGQGASDGYTF
once | TRBJ1-5 | TRBD1 | TRBV19 | TGTGCCAGTAGCGACAGGGGAACGGGGAGCAATCAGCCCCAGCATTTT | CASSDRGTGSNQPQHF
few | TRBJ1-2 | TRBD1 | TRBV7-8 | TGTGCCAGCAGCTTGCTTTCACAGGGGACTGGCTACACCTTC | CASSLLSQGTGYTF
- | TRBJ2-1 | TRBD2 | TRBV3-1/TRBV3-2 | TGTGCCAGCAGCCAAGGACTAGCGGTCTCTAGGAGAATGGGTGAGCAGTTCTTC | CASSQGLAVSRRMGEQFF
- | TRBJ2-1 | - | TRBV5-4 | TGTGCCAGCAGCTTGGGAGGGGGGGTTAATGGTGAGCAGTTCTTC | CASSLGGGVNGEQFF
- | TRBJ2-5 | TRBD1 | TRBV19 | TGTGCCAGTAGTATAGGGGGGACAGACCAAGAGACCCAGTACTTC | CASSIGGTDQETQYF
few | TRBJ1-3 | - | TRBV4-1 | TGCGCCAGCAGCTCCAGCGAGACCCGAGCTGGGAACACCATATATTTT | CASSSSETRAGNTIYF
- | TRBJ2-7 | TRBD2 | TRBV7-9 | TGTGCCAGCAGCTTAGCCGAGGGGAGGGCTACCTACGAGCAGTACTTC | CASSLAEGRATYEQYF
- | TRBJ2-5 | - | TRBV6-5 | TGTGCCAGCAGTTACGGAGGGGTGAGAGAGACCCAGTACTTC | CASSYGGVRETQYF
- | TRBJ2-7 | - | TRBV18 | TGTGCCAGCTCACCTAACAGGGCCTACGAGCAGTACTTC | CASSPNRAYEQYF
- | TRBJ2-3 | TRBD2 | TRBV9 | TGTGCCAGCAGCGTAGACCAGCGGGGGTTGGGTTTGACGCAGTATTTT | CASSVDQRGLGLTQYF
- | TRBJ1-1 | TRBD1 | TRBV6-4 | TGTGCCAGCAGTGACACAGGGGACACTGAAGCTTTCTTT | CASSDTGDTEAFF
- | TRBJ1-1 | TRBD1 | TRBV30 | TGTGCCTGGAGCACCACAGGGGGCGCGACTGAAGCTTTCTTT | CAWSTTGGATEAFF
- | TRBJ1-2 | TRBD1 | TRBV2 | TGTGCCAGCAGGGAAGGGACAGGAGCTAACTATGGCTACACCTTC | CASREGTGANYGYTF
few | TRBJ1-3 | - | TRBV5-1 | TGCGCCAGCAGCTTGGAAGCGGTAGCCGGAAACACCATATATTTT | CASSLEAVAGNTIYF
- | TRBJ2-5 | - | TRBV19 | TGTGCCAGTAGTCTACAAGGGGGAAAAGAGACCCAGTACTTC | CASSLQGGKETQYF
few | TRBJ1-2 | TRBD1 | TRBV28 | TGTGCCAGCAGTTTCGGACAGGGTTATCGCTACACCTTC | CASSFGQGYRYTF
- | TRBJ1-1 | - | TRBV5-1 | TGCGCCAGCAGCTTTACAGTGATGAACACTGAAGCTTTCTTT | CASSFTVMNTEAFF
- | TRBJ1-5 | TRBD1 | TRBV28 | TGTGCCAGCAGTTTACGGGGACAGGGGAGCAATCAGCCCCAGCATTTT | CASSLRGQGSNQPQHF